This section outlines one T cell receptor beta chain sequence together with its context. Some clones are missing from TCRdb's copy, which holds only in-frame ones; the method was immunoSEQ multiplex PCR. The sample includes approximately 61,000 clones, around 81% of them seen just once. This sample was included in a study of blood T cell repertoires in COVID-19. The length of the CDR3 is 15 residues. Germline assignment: CDR1 LNHDA and CDR2 SQIVND (reference sequence). V trimming: 5 bases; J trimming: 3 bases; junction bases outside the gene matches: 9. The chain combines TRBV19 with TRBJ1-2; 7 nucleotides agree with TRBD1. The sequenced sample consisted of peripheral blood. The TCR originated in a man aged 65-85 years with acute or convalescent COVID-19. CDR3 DNA sequence: TGTGCCAGTAGTGCCGACAGGGCCCCCTACTATGGCTACACCTTC. This gives the protein CASSADRAPYYGYTF. Based on the CDR3 plus reference TRBV19 and TRBJ1-2, the full variable domain is DGGITQSPKYLFRKEGQNVTLSCEQNLNHDAMYWYRQDPGQGLRLIYYSQIVNDFQKGDIAEGYSVSREKKESFPLTVTSAQKNPTAFYLCASSADRAPYYGYTFGSGTRLTVV.